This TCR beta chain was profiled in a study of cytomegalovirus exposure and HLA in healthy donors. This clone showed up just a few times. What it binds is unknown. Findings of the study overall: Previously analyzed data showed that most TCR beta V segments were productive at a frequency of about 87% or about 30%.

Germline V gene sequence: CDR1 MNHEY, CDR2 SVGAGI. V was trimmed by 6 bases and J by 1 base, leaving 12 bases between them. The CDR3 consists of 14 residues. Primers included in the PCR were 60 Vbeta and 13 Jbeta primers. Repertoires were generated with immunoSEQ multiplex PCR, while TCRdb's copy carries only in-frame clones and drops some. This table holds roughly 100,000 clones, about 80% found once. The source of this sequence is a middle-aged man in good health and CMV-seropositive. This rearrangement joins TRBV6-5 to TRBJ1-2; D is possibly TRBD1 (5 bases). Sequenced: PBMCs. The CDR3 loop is CASRHRGDNYGYTF. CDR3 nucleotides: TGTGCCAGCAGGCACCGGGGGGATAACTATGGCTACACCTTC.